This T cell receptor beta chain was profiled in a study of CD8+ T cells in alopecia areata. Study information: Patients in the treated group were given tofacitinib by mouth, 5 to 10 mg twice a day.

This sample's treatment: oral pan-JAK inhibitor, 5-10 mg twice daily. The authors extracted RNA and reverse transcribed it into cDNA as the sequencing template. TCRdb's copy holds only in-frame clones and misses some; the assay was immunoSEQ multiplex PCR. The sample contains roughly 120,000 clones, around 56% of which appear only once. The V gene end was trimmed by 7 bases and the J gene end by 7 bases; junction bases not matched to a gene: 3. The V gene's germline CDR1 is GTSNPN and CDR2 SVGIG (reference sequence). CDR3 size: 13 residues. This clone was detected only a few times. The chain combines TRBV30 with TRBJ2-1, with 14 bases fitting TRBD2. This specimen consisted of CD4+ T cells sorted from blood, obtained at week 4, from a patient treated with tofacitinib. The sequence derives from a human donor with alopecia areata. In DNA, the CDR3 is TGTGCCTCCAGACTAGCGGGAGGGAATGAGCAGTTCTTC. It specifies CASRLAGGNEQFF.